This is a list of T cell receptor beta chains from one sample in a study of blood T cell repertoires in COVID-19. The protocol was immunoSEQ multiplex PCR, while the TCRdb copy is restricted to in-frame clones and leaves out a portion. The sample has about 88,000 clones, roughly 87% seen once; the top ten hold around 15%. Specimen: peripheral blood. The origin of the receptors is a male donor with acute or convalescent COVID-19. Both conserved end residues are part of each CDR3. A D gene is named only where the DNA matches it firmly. Size is omitted from some rows. Given values are once, few, many or a class for expanded clones.

- | TRBJ1-1 | - | TRBV18 | TGTGCCAGCTCATCGTCCGGGACGGGGGTTGGGAACACTGAAGCTTTCTTT | CASSSSGTGVGNTEAFF
- | TRBJ1-2 | - | TRBV28 | TGTGCCAGCAGTTTAGCGGTTTCTTCGGGAGGCTACACCTTC | CASSLAVSSGGYTF
- | TRBJ1-6 | TRBD1 | TRBV3-1/TRBV3-2 | TGTGCCAGCAGCCATTCGGACAGGGATTTTCCCCTCCACTTT | CASSHSDRDFPLHF
few | TRBJ2-3 | TRBD2 | TRBV4-2 | TGTGCCAGCAGCCAAGACCACACCACTAGCGGGGCGAGGGGGCAGTATTTT | CASSQDHTTSGARGQYF
- | TRBJ1-2 | TRBD1 | TRBV7-9 | TGTGCCAGCAGCTTATCCGGAGGGGGCGCCTATGGCTACACCTTC | CASSLSGGGAYGYTF
- | TRBJ2-2 | - | TRBV18 | TGTGCCAGCTCACCACGGGAGGCGGTCGTGGAGCTGTTTTTT | CASSPREAVVELFF
- | TRBJ2-5 | - | TRBV7-7 | TGTGCCACACAGGGCCCCGGGGAGACCCAGTACTTC | CATQGPGETQYF
- | TRBJ2-1 | TRBD1 | TRBV3-1/TRBV3-2 | TGTGCCAGCAGTCAGTTTCCGGGACAGGGGTCCCACAATGAGCAGTTCTTC | CASSQFPGQGSHNEQFF
- | TRBJ1-1 | TRBD1 | TRBV3-1/TRBV3-2 | TGTGCCAGCAGCCAAGAAAACAGGGGTTCCGACACTGAAGCTTTCTTT | CASSQENRGSDTEAFF
- | TRBJ1-2 | TRBD1 | TRBV5-1 | TGCGCCAGCAGCGTCCGGGACAGTTCCTATGGCTACACCTTC | CASSVRDSSYGYTF
- | TRBJ2-1 | TRBD1 | TRBV19 | TGTGCCAGTAGTATATTAGCCCCCTCGCAGGGGGCACTCAATGAGCAGTTCTTC | CASSILAPSQGALNEQFF
- | TRBJ1-2 | TRBD1 | TRBV15 | TGTGCCACCAGCGGGGACAGGGGCCTCTATGGCTACACCTTC | CATSGDRGLYGYTF
once | TRBJ1-1 | - | TRBV6-5 | TGTGCCAGCAGTTACTCAGGGGCCACTGAAGCTTTCTTT | CASSYSGATEAFF
- | TRBJ2-2 | TRBD1 | TRBV7-3 | TGTGCCAGCAGCAACTTCCTGACAGGGGGAAACACCGGGGAGCTGTTTTTT | CASSNFLTGGNTGELFF
- | TRBJ2-7 | - | TRBV11-2 | TGTGCCAGCAGCCCACAGTTCGAGCAGTACTTC | CASSPQFEQYF
- | TRBJ1-5 | - | TRBV6-4 | TGTGCCAGCAGCAAAACAGTGAATCAGCCCCAGCATTTT | CASSKTVNQPQHF
once | TRBJ2-7 | TRBD2 | TRBV6-2/TRBV6-3 | TGTGCCAGCAGCCTGCCAGCGGGGGTTAACGAGCAGTACTTC | CASSLPAGVNEQYF
- | TRBJ2-7 | TRBD1 | TRBV10-3 | TGTGCCATCAGTGATCCGGGACAGGGTCTCAACGAGCAGTACTTC | CAISDPGQGLNEQYF
- | TRBJ2-1 | - | TRBV7-3 | TGTGCCAGCAGCAACCCGGGGGGCGAGCAGTTCTTC | CASSNPGGEQFF
- | TRBJ2-7 | - | TRBV5-5 | TGTGCCAGCACCTTGGGGGGACTCCCCTACGAGCAGTACTTC | CASTLGGLPYEQYF
- | TRBJ2-3 | TRBD2 | TRBV5-1 | TGCGCCAGCAGCTCTCAGGGACTAGCGGGGGGACGGGATACGCAGTATTTT | CASSSQGLAGGRDTQYF